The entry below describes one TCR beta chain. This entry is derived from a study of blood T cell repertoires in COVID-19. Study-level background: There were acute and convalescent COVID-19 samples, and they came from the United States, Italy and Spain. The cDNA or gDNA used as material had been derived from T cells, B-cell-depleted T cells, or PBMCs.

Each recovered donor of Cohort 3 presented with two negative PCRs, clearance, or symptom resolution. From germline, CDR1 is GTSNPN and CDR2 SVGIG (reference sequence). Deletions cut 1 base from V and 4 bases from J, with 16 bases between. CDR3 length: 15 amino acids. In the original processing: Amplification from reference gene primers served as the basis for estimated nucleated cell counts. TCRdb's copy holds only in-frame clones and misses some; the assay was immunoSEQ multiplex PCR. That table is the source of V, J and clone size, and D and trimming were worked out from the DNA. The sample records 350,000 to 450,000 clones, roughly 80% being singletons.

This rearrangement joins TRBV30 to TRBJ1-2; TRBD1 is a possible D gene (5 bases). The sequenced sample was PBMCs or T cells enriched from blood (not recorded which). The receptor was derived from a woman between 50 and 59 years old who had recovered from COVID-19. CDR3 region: CAWSEEGRSRYGYTF. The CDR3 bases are TGTGCCTGGAGTGAGGAGGGACGGAGCCGCTATGGCTACACCTTC.